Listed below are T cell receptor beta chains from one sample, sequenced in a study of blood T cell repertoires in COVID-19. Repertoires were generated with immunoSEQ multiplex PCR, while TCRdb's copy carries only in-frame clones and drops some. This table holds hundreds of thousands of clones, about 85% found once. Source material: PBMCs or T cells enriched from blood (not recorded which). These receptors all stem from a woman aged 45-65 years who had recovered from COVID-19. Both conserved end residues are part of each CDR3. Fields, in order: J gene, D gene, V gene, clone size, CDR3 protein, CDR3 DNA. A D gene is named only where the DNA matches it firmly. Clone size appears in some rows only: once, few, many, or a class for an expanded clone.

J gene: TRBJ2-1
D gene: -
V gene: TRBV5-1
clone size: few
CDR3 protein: CASSFGTLTNNEQFF
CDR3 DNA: TGCGCCAGCAGCTTCGGGACTCTAACCAACAATGAGCAGTTCTTC

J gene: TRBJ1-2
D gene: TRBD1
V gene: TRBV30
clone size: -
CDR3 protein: CAWSPRTGYYGYTF
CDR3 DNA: TGTGCCTGGAGTCCCCGGACAGGCTACTATGGCTACACCTTC

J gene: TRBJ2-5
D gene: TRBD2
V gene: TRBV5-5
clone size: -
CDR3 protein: CASSLVLAGGETQYF
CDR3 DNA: TGTGCCAGCAGCTTGGTGCTAGCGGGGGGAGAGACCCAGTACTTC

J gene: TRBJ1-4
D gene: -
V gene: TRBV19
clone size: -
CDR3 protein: CASSSAAGANEKLFF
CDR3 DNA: TGTGCCAGTAGTTCGGCGGCGGGGGCAAATGAAAAACTGTTTTTT

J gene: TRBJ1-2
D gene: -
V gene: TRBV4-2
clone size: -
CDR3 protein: CASSPAGGIRDGYTF
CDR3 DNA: TGTGCCAGCAGCCCAGCGGGGGGGATCCGTGATGGCTACACCTTC

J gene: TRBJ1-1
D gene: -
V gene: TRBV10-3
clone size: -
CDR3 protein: CASPRGTEAFF
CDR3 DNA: TGTGCCAGCCCGCGCGGCACTGAAGCTTTCTTT

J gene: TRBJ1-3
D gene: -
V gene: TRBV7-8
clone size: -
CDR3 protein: CASSSRGPGGGNTIYF
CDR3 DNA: TGTGCCAGCAGCAGCCGGGGCCCCGGAGGGGGAAACACCATATATTTT

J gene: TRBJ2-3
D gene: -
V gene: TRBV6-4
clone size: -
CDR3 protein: CASSRSQGGTDTQYF
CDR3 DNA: TGTGCCAGCAGTCGCTCACAGGGTGGTACAGATACGCAGTATTTT

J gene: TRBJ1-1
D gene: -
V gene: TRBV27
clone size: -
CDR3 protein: CASSPRTGSLMNTEAFF
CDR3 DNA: TGTGCCAGCAGTCCCAGAACAGGCTCACTCATGAACACTGAAGCTTTCTTT

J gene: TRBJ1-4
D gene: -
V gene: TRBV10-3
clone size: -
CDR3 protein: CAISQGGLTNEKLFF
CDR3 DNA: TGTGCCATCAGCCAGGGAGGCCTTACTAATGAAAAACTGTTTTTT

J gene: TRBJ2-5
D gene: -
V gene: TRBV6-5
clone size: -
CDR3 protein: CASVERGLGETQYF
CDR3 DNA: TGTGCCAGCGTCGAAAGGGGATTGGGAGAGACCCAGTACTTC

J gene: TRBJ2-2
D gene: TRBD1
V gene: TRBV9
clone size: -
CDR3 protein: CASSVTTGGWGGELFF
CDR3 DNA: TGTGCCAGCAGCGTAACGACAGGGGGCTGGGGCGGGGAGCTGTTTTTT

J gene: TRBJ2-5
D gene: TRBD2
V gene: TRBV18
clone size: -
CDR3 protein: CASSPLASGGEYQETQYF
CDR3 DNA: TGTGCCAGCTCACCACTAGCTAGCGGGGGCGAGTACCAAGAGACCCAGTACTTC

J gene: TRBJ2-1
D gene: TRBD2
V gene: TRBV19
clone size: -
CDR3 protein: CASSTGLAGGNEQFF
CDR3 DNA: TGTGCCAGTAGTACGGGACTAGCGGGAGGCAATGAGCAGTTCTTC

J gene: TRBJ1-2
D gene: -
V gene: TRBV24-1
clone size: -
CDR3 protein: CATSETGGYTF
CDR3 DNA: TGTGCCACCAGTGAGACCGGGGGCTACACCTTC

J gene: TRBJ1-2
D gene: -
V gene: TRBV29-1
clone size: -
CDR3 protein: CSVEPGYGYTF
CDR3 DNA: TGCAGCGTTGAACCGGGCTATGGCTACACCTTC

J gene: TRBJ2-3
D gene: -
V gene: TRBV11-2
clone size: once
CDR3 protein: CASSLLGLEGTQYF
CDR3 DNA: TGTGCCAGCAGCTTACTGGGCTTGGAGGGAACGCAGTATTTT

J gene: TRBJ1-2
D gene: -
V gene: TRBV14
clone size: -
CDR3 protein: CASSQGQARSYGYTF
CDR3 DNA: TGTGCCAGCAGCCAAGGACAGGCTAGGTCGTATGGCTACACCTTC

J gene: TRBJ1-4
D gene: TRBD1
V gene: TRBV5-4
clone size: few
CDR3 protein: CASSLEGQGKEKLFF
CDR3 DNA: TGTGCCAGCAGCTTGGAGGGACAGGGGAAGGAAAAACTGTTTTTT